Listed below are T cell receptor beta chains from one sample, sequenced in a study of T cell responses to AZD1222 COVID-19 vaccine. Clones were read by immunoSEQ multiplex PCR, and TCRdb kept only the in-frame ones, dropping some. Of around 120,000 clones in the sample, 70% to 90% were seen once. The sequencing here drew on peripheral blood, taken on day 0 of MenACWY control vaccination. The receptors originated from an adult in good health. Both conserved end residues are part of each CDR3. D genes are given only for firm matches. The listing skips clone size in some rows; elsewhere it reads once, few, many or a size class.

V,length,size,D,J,CDR3,DNA
TRBV7-3,15,NA,NA,TRBJ2-1,CASSLGQGTGNEQFF,TGTGCCAGCAGCTTAGGCCAGGGGACGGGAAATGAGCAGTTCTTC
TRBV18,18,NA,NA,TRBJ2-2,CASSPHRLQPGNTGELFF,TGTGCCAGCTCACCTCACCGGCTGCAGCCGGGGAACACCGGGGAGCTGTTTTTT
TRBV5-1,19,NA,TRBD1,TRBJ1-1,CASSLGVPGQGEGNTEAFF,TGCGCCAGCAGCTTGGGCGTCCCGGGACAGGGAGAGGGGAACACTGAAGCTTTCTTT
TRBV28,15,NA,NA,TRBJ2-3,CASSARGRGTDTQYF,TGTGCCAGCAGTGCCCGCGGCAGGGGAACAGATACGCAGTATTTT
TRBV7-9,14,NA,NA,TRBJ2-4,CASSLLVAKNIQYF,TGTGCCAGCAGCTTATTAGTAGCCAAAAACATTCAGTACTTC
TRBV2,15,NA,TRBD2,TRBJ2-2,CASRGTSGGAGELFF,TGTGCCAGCCGCGGGACTAGCGGGGGGGCCGGGGAGCTGTTTTTT
TRBV28,19,NA,TRBD2,TRBJ2-3,CASSSTGTSGGAMADTQYF,TGTGCCAGCAGTTCAACCGGGACTAGCGGGGGGGCAATGGCAGATACGCAGTATTTT
TRBV6-1,16,NA,NA,TRBJ1-5,CASSDRWGGNDQPQHF,TGTGCCAGCAGTGACCGGTGGGGAGGTAACGATCAGCCCCAGCATTTT
TRBV7-2,14,NA,NA,TRBJ1-6,CASSLIEVGSPLHF,TGTGCCAGCAGCTTGATCGAGGTTGGGTCACCCCTCCACTTT
TRBV7-2,15,NA,NA,TRBJ1-5,CASSPEAGGNQPQHF,TGTGCCAGCAGCCCTGAGGCAGGGGGCAATCAGCCCCAGCATTTT
TRBV5-1,16,NA,TRBD1,TRBJ2-5,CASSLAGQGVRETQYF,TGCGCCAGCAGCTTGGCGGGCCAGGGGGTTAGGGAGACCCAGTACTTC
TRBV6-5,15,once,NA,TRBJ1-5,CASSYSISSNQPQHF,TGTGCCAGCAGTTACTCGATATCTAGCAATCAGCCCCAGCATTTT
TRBV4-2,14,NA,NA,TRBJ1-2,CASSQAAARYGYTF,TGTGCCAGCAGCCAAGCAGCGGCCAGGTACGGCTACACCTTC
TRBV5-4,14,NA,NA,TRBJ2-5,CASSFSGGRETQYF,TGTGCCAGCAGCTTTTCCGGGGGGCGAGAGACCCAGTACTTC
TRBV25-1,14,few,NA,TRBJ1-2,CASSEPGQIYGYTF,TGTGCCAGCAGTGAACCCGGACAGATCTATGGCTACACCTTC
TRBV28,14,NA,NA,TRBJ2-7,CASSRRNPPYEQYF,TGTGCCAGCAGTCGAAGGAACCCTCCCTACGAGCAGTACTTC
TRBV6-5,14,NA,NA,TRBJ1-4,CASSYGRKNEKLFF,TGTGCCAGCAGTTACGGGAGGAAGAATGAAAAACTGTTTTTT
TRBV5-1,16,NA,NA,TRBJ1-2,CASSLGTVGTNYGYTF,TGCGCCAGCAGCTTGGGGACGGTGGGCACTAACTATGGCTACACCTTC
TRBV24-1,17,few,NA,TRBJ2-1,CATSDDPGTTSYNEQFF,TGTGCCACCAGTGACGACCCCGGGACAACATCCTACAATGAGCAGTTCTTC
TRBV7-9,13,NA,NA,TRBJ1-4,CASSFPGLQKLFF,TGTGCCAGCAGCTTTCCAGGGCTTCAAAAACTGTTTTTT
TRBV28,15,few,TRBD2,TRBJ2-5,CASTPPGGSQETQYF,TGTGCCAGCACCCCACCGGGGGGTTCTCAAGAGACCCAGTACTTC
TRBV5-6,14,NA,TRBD2,TRBJ2-5,CASSSLAAIETQYF,TGTGCCAGCAGTTCCCTAGCGGCGATTGAGACCCAGTACTTC
TRBV18,14,once,TRBD1,TRBJ1-5,CASSPGQGGQPQHF,TGTGCCAGCTCACCTGGACAGGGAGGACAGCCCCAGCATTTT
TRBV19,17,NA,NA,TRBJ2-6,CASSPRGGSSGANVLTF,TGTGCCAGTAGCCCGAGGGGGGGTAGCTCTGGGGCCAACGTCCTGACTTTC
TRBV27,14,few,TRBD2,TRBJ2-7,CASSPSGGRYEQYF,TGTGCCAGCAGCCCTAGCGGGGGCCGCTACGAGCAGTACTTC
TRBV6-1,16,few,NA,TRBJ1-2,CASSAGGDRANYGYTF,TGTGCCAGCAGTGCCGGTGGGGACCGAGCTAACTATGGCTACACCTTC
TRBV6-5,15,NA,TRBD1,TRBJ2-3,CASNRDSWSTDTQYF,TGTGCCAGCAATCGGGACAGTTGGTCAACAGATACGCAGTATTTT
TRBV4-1,13,once,NA,TRBJ2-5,CASSRGPLEAQYF,TGCGCCAGCAGCCGCGGGCCCCTCGAGGCCCAGTACTTC
TRBV7-3,14,NA,NA,TRBJ2-2,CASSLVANTGELFF,TGTGCCAGCAGCTTAGTAGCGAACACCGGGGAGCTGTTTTTT
TRBV7-6,13,NA,NA,TRBJ1-1,CASSFGTNTEAFF,TGTGCCAGCAGCTTTGGGACAAACACTGAAGCTTTCTTT
TRBV3-1/TRBV3-2,17,NA,TRBD1,TRBJ2-5,CASSQYSAGGNEETQYF,TGTGCCAGCAGCCAATATTCGGCAGGGGGAAATGAAGAGACCCAGTACTTC
TRBV7-2,16,few,TRBD1,TRBJ1-2,CASSLVQGAGGYGYTF,TGTGCCAGCAGCTTAGTACAGGGGGCAGGGGGCTATGGCTACACCTTC
TRBV5-6,14,NA,NA,TRBJ1-5,CASSVSSSNQPQHF,TGTGCCAGCAGCGTCAGTAGCAGCAATCAGCCCCAGCATTTT
TRBV14,19,NA,TRBD1,TRBJ2-7,CASSQDVLYRGPDSYEQYF,TGTGCCAGCAGCCAAGATGTCCTCTACAGGGGCCCGGATTCCTACGAGCAGTACTTC
TRBV18,15,once,TRBD1,TRBJ1-2,CASSPPTGAFRGYTF,TGTGCCAGCTCACCACCTACAGGGGCTTTCCGCGGCTACACCTTC
TRBV11-2,17,NA,NA,TRBJ1-3,CASSLDQGTISGNTIYF,TGTGCCAGCAGCTTAGATCAGGGCACCATCTCTGGAAACACCATATATTTT
TRBV7-2,13,NA,NA,TRBJ1-5,CASSLAEYQPQHF,TGTGCCAGCAGCTTAGCGGAATATCAGCCCCAGCATTTT
TRBV18,17,NA,TRBD1,TRBJ1-5,CASSPRRAGQGYQPQHF,TGTGCCAGCTCACCAAGGCGGGCGGGACAGGGTTATCAGCCCCAGCATTTT
TRBV6-5,12,NA,NA,TRBJ2-7,CASSAGAYEQYF,TGTGCCAGCAGCGCGGGCGCCTACGAGCAGTACTTC
TRBV19,12,NA,TRBD1,TRBJ1-1,CASGDRARKAFF,TGTGCCAGCGGAGACAGGGCTAGGAAGGCTTTCTTT
TRBV6-5,15,NA,TRBD2,TRBJ2-3,CASSYSPGGPDTQYF,TGTGCCAGCAGTTACTCGCCGGGGGGGCCAGATACGCAGTATTTT
TRBV12-3/TRBV12-4,13,few,NA,TRBJ1-4,CASSLSGGLKLFF,TGTGCCAGCAGTTTAAGTGGAGGTTTGAAACTGTTTTTT
TRBV28,16,NA,TRBD1,TRBJ2-1,CASSSSGGQVYNEQFF,TGTGCCAGCAGTTCTTCAGGGGGACAGGTGTACAATGAGCAGTTCTTC
TRBV19,14,NA,NA,TRBJ1-6,CASRNRDYNSPLHF,TGTGCCAGTAGGAACAGGGATTATAATTCACCCCTCCACTTT
TRBV20-1,11,NA,NA,TRBJ2-1,CSARSVDEQFF,TGCAGTGCTAGAAGCGTGGATGAGCAGTTCTTC
TRBV7-2,15,few,NA,TRBJ1-3,CASSLRTSSGNTIYF,TGTGCCAGCAGCTTAAGGACCTCTTCTGGAAACACCATATATTTT
TRBV5-1,17,NA,NA,TRBJ1-2,CASSWEPWMEVGYGYTF,TGCGCCAGCAGCTGGGAACCTTGGATGGAGGTGGGCTATGGCTACACCTTC
TRBV7-9,18,NA,TRBD2,TRBJ2-3,CASSLIITSGGDADTQYF,TGTGCCAGCAGCTTAATAATTACTAGCGGGGGGGACGCAGATACGCAGTATTTT
TRBV6-5,11,few,NA,TRBJ2-7,CASKTLYEQYF,TGTGCCAGCAAAACCCTTTACGAGCAGTACTTC
TRBV3-1/TRBV3-2,13,NA,NA,TRBJ2-7,CASSQGGIYEQYF,TGTGCCAGCAGCCAAGGGGGGATTTACGAGCAGTACTTC
TRBV3-1/TRBV3-2,18,NA,NA,TRBJ2-2,CASSQVRLGDKDTGELFF,TGTGCCAGCAGCCAAGTGCGGTTGGGGGACAAGGACACCGGGGAGCTGTTTTTT
TRBV18,14,NA,NA,TRBJ1-2,CASSPPGGWDGYTF,TGTGCCAGCTCACCACCCGGGGGATGGGATGGCTACACCTTC
TRBV19,13,NA,NA,TRBJ1-5,CASSIGGTQPQHF,TGTGCCAGTAGTATAGGAGGGACTCAGCCCCAGCATTTT
TRBV28,16,once,TRBD2,TRBJ2-3,CASSEWSGGSTDTQYF,TGTGCCAGCAGTGAGTGGAGCGGGGGTAGCACAGATACGCAGTATTTT
TRBV4-3,15,NA,TRBD1,TRBJ1-2,CASSQNTGVPYGYTF,TGCGCCAGCAGTCAAAATACAGGGGTACCCTATGGCTACACCTTC